These 27 T cell receptor beta chains share one sample of origin, sequenced in a study of blood T cell repertoires in COVID-19. Generated by immunoSEQ multiplex PCR, the TCRdb table keeps only in-frame clones and is missing some. The table lists over 30,000 clones, about nine tenths of them singletons. The sequencing sample was made of peripheral blood. The receptors derive from a man older than 75 with acute or convalescent COVID-19.

The chain uses TRBV11-2 and TRBJ1-1; possible D gene TRBD1, 5 bases. CDR3 length: 13 residues. Trimming removed 3 bases at V and 4 bases at J, with 9 bases between. Per the germline V gene, CDR1 is SGHAT and CDR2 is FQNNGV. Here the CDR3 reads CASSLAGFTEAFF. The CDR3 coding sequence is TGTGCCAGCAGCTTGGCAGGGTTCACTGAAGCTTTCTTT.

This rearrangement joins TRBV7-2 to TRBJ1-2, with 7 bases that match TRBD1. The CDR3 length is 13 residues. Looked up from germline, CDR1 is SGHTA and CDR2 is FQGNSA. Trimming cost V 5 bases and J 5 bases; bases outside gene matches: 5. CDR3 residues: CASSIQGTYGYTF. CDR3 nucleotide sequence: TGTGCCAGCAGCATACAGGGGACGTATGGCTACACCTTC.

Only one count was recorded for this clone. The genes are TRBV7-2 and TRBJ2-3; TRBD1 aligns across 7 bases. Germline loops: CDR1 SGHTA, CDR2 FQGNSA. The CDR3 spans 14 residues. J gave up 6 bases and V 5 bases, and 8 bases lay outside the gene matches. The CDR3 DNA reads as TGTGCCAGCAGCCCCCCGAGGGGGCGGGATACGCAGTATTTT. Translated, it gives CASSPPRGRDTQYF.

CDR3 amino acids: CASSESTGETQYF. The CDR3 nucleotides are TGCGCCAGCAGTGAGTCGACAGGGGAGACCCAGTACTTC. J is TRBJ2-5 and V is TRBV10-2, with TRBD1 matching over 7 bases. V was pared by 0 bases and J by 5 bases, with 0 bases of the junction left unmatched. CDR3 length: 13 amino acids. In germline, CDR1 is WSHSY, CDR2 SAAADI.

The chain has TRBV28 and TRBJ1-2; D call uncertain. There are 12 residues in the CDR3. Germline loops: CDR1 MDHEN, CDR2 SYDVKM. Trimming left V 4 bases short and J 8 bases short, with 11 bases between. The CDR3 protein is CASSSTISGYTF. The CDR3 coding sequence is TGTGCCAGCAGTTCAACAATTAGCGGCTACACCTTC.

This chain links TRBV6-1 with TRBJ1-2, with no clear D. V shed 2 bases and J shed 5 bases, with 6 bases lying between them. The CDR3 is 12 amino acids. Germline assignment: CDR1 MNHNS and CDR2 SASEGT. As DNA, the CDR3 is TGTGCCAGCAGTGAACTCGGGTATGGCTACACCTTC. Protein: CASSELGYGYTF.

The chain is built from TRBV27 and TRBJ2-5; 11 bases align to TRBD2. The CDR3 sequence is 17 residues long. V lost 3 bases and J lost 4; bases outside the gene matches: 10. Germline V lookup: CDR1 MNHEY, CDR2 SMNVEV (reference sequence). The CDR3 reads CASSFHHSGGAGETQYF. The CDR3 region has the DNA TGTGCCAGCAGTTTCCATCATAGCGGGGGGGCCGGAGAGACCCAGTACTTC.

The chain joins TRBV5-1 to TRBJ2-2; D gene unclear. The CDR3 has 14 amino acids. Trimming cost V 5 bases and J 0 bases, with 8 bases left between them. Per the germline V gene, CDR1 is SGHRS and CDR2 is YFSETQ. Here the CDR3 reads CASSLDTNTGELFF. In DNA form, the CDR3 reads TGCGCCAGCAGTTTAGACACGAACACCGGGGAGCTGTTTTTT.

The chain combines TRBV7-2 with TRBJ1-6; 8 positions match TRBD1. Unmatched junction bases numbered 8, after V lost 5 bases and J lost 5 bases. CDR1 and CDR2 from the germline V gene are SGHTA and FQGNSA. The CDR3 totals 16 residues. The CDR3 DNA reads TGTGCCAGCAGCCAACAGGGGGGCCGAAATAATTCACCCCTCCACTTT. It codes for CASSQQGGRNNSPLHF.

The CDR3 region has the DNA TGTGCCAGCAGCTCTGGGGACAGTCCTCTCTACGAGCAGTACTTC. It encodes CASSSGDSPLYEQYF. J is TRBJ2-7 and V is TRBV5-6; 7 bases are a match to TRBD1. Germline CDR1 SGHDT, CDR2 YYEEEE. This CDR3 spans 15 amino acids. V was clipped by 3 bases and J by 3 bases; unmatched bases: 9.

The chain recombines TRBV10-3 with TRBJ2-3; 8 positions match TRBD1. The CDR3 runs to 14 residues. CDR1 ENHRY and CDR2 SYGVKD come from the germline V gene. Unmatched junction bases numbered 9, after V lost 7 bases and J lost 6 bases. The CDR3 coding sequence is TGTGCCATCACCCCGGGACAGGTCTGGGATACGCAGTATTTT. It specifies CAITPGQVWDTQYF.

The rearrangement uses TRBV19 and TRBJ1-5; 10 positions agree with TRBD1. V lost 2 bases to trimming and J lost 1 base; unmatched junction nucleotides: 5. The CDR3 has 17 amino acids. CDR1 is LNHDA and CDR2 is SQIVND in the germline V gene (reference sequence). The CDR3 is CASSITPGQGSNQPQHF. CDR3 sequence (DNA): TGTGCCAGTAGTATAACCCCGGGACAGGGGAGCAATCAGCCCCAGCATTTT.

The J gene is TRBJ2-7, the V gene TRBV3-1 (or the pseudogene TRBV3-2); a weak D match, TRBD1 (5 bases). CDR3 length: 15 amino acids. The ends were cut back, 0 bases at V and 3 bases at J, with 12 bases in the middle. CDR1 is LGHDT, CDR2 YNNKEL, per germline (reference sequence). The CDR3 coding sequence is TGTGCCAGCAGCCAAGATACGGGCGGACACTACGAGCAGTACTTC. Its protein product is CASSQDTGGHYEQYF.

The chain combines TRBV11-1 with TRBJ2-2, with unresolved D. Germline CDR1 is SGHAT and CDR2 is FQDESV (reference sequence). Trimming removed 1 base at V and 3 bases at J, with 6 bases between. This CDR3 spans 14 amino acids. This CDR3 is CASSLGAYTGELFF. CDR3 nucleotides: TGTGCCAGCAGCTTAGGGGCTTACACCGGGGAGCTGTTTTTT.

The chain carries TRBV5-1 and TRBJ1-4, with no clear D. Germline V gene data show CDR1 as SGHRS and CDR2 as YFSETQ. V lost 0 bases to trimming and J lost 1 base, with 13 bases between them. CDR3 size: 17 residues. CDR3 bases: TGCGCCAGCAGCTTGGGAAGCGGGAGAGGAACTAATGAAAAACTGTTTTTT. This gives the protein CASSLGSGRGTNEKLFF.

The chain carries TRBV5-1 and TRBJ2-3, with 13 bases fitting TRBD2. The CDR3 runs to 15 residues. CDR1 and CDR2 from the germline V gene are SGHRS and YFSETQ. V lost 4 bases, J lost 6 bases, and 5 bases stayed unmatched. CDR3 residues: CASSLGTSGADTQYF. For the CDR3, the DNA is TGCGCCAGCAGCCTGGGGACTAGCGGGGCCGATACGCAGTATTTT.

Here the CDR3 DNA reads TGTGCCAGCAGTGAGAGAGAGGCGGGCCCCTATGGCTACACCTTC. Translating it yields CASSEREAGPYGYTF. V usage is TRBV2 and J usage is TRBJ1-2; D not certain. CDR1 SNHLY and CDR2 FYNNEI come from the germline V gene. V lost 3 bases, J lost 4 bases, and 15 bases lay in between. The CDR3 spans 15 residues.

The V and J genes are TRBV19 and TRBJ1-3; 9 nucleotides match TRBD1. With V trimmed by 9 bases and J by 2 bases, 8 bases remained unmatched. The CDR3 sequence is 15 residues long. Germline loops: CDR1 LNHDA, CDR2 SQIVND (reference sequence). The CDR3 loop reads CASEPGQGAGNTIYF. The CDR3 coding sequence is TGTGCCAGCGAACCGGGACAGGGAGCTGGAAACACCATATATTTT.

J is TRBJ1-1 and V is TRBV7-9, with D perhaps TRBD1 (5 bases). V lost 1 base and J lost 1, with 10 bases in between. The CDR3 has 15 amino acids. The germline V gene encodes CDR1 SEHNR and CDR2 FQNEAQ (reference sequence). Written as DNA, the CDR3 is TGTGCCAGCAGCTTAGTCAGGGCCAAGAACACTGAAGCTTTCTTT. Translated: CASSLVRAKNTEAFF.

A few counts support this clone. The chain employs TRBV5-1 and TRBJ2-2, with D perhaps TRBD1 (6 bases). V shed 3 bases and J shed 2 bases, with 14 bases lying between them. The CDR3 extends over 16 amino acids. Per the germline V gene, CDR1 is SGHRS and CDR2 is YFSETQ. The CDR3 sequence is CASSSLPGTNTGELFF. CDR3 bases: TGCGCCAGCAGCTCCCTGCCAGGGACAAACACCGGGGAGCTGTTTTTT. Full variable domain (rest looked up from reference TRBV5-1 and TRBJ2-2): KAGVTQTPRYLIKTRGQQVTLSCSPISGHRSVSWYQQTPGQGLQFLFEYFSETQRNKGNFPGRFSGRQFSNSRSEMNVSTLELGDSALYLCASSSLPGTNTGELFFGEGSRLTVL.

The chain joins TRBV12-5 to TRBJ1-2, with D tentatively TRBD1 (6 bases). Germline V gene lookup returns CDR1 LGHNT and CDR2 FRNRAP. The germline V and J ends were trimmed by 4 bases and 3 bases, with 15 bases remaining between them. The CDR3 consists of 15 residues. CDR3 region: CASGSGVGGYYGYTF. CDR3 bases: TGTGCTAGTGGTTCAGGGGTCGGTGGATACTATGGCTACACCTTC. Complete variable domain (other parts from reference TRBV12-5 and TRBJ1-2): DARVTQTPRHKVTEMGQEVTMRCQPILGHNTVFWYRQTMMQGLELLAYFRNRAPLDDSGMPKDRFSAEMPDATLATLKIQPSEPRDSAVYFCASGSGVGGYYGYTFGSGTRLTVV.

The rearrangement uses TRBV2 and TRBJ2-1; no definite D call. The CDR3 sequence is 15 residues long. From germline, CDR1 is SNHLY and CDR2 FYNNEI. Trimming cost V 6 bases and J 5 bases, with 17 bases left between them. CDR3 protein: CASRHASNSDNEQFF. CDR3 in DNA: TGTGCCAGCAGGCATGCCAGTAACAGTGACAATGAGCAGTTCTTC.

The J gene is TRBJ1-4, the V gene TRBV12-3 or TRBV12-4; maybe TRBD1 (6 bases). The ends were cut back, 4 bases at V and 6 bases at J, with 9 bases in the middle. CDR3 length: 13 amino acids. The CDR3 sequence is CASSSGGYEKLFF. CDR3 nucleotide sequence: TGTGCCAGCAGTTCGGGGGGCTATGAAAAACTGTTTTTT.

CDR3 region: CASSEGTGGFIYGYTF. CDR3 bases: TGTGCCAGCAGTGAAGGGACAGGGGGCTTCATCTATGGCTACACCTTC. The chain is built from TRBV6-1 and TRBJ1-2; 11 nucleotides match TRBD1. The length of the CDR3 is 16 residues. Germline V gene lookup returns CDR1 MNHNS and CDR2 SASEGT. The V and J ends lost 1 base and 4 bases, in that order; junction bases with no gene match: 5.

This chain joins TRBV19 and TRBJ1-5; no definite D call. This CDR3 is built from 13 residues. Germline assignment: CDR1 LNHDA and CDR2 SQIVND (reference sequence). V was cut by 6 bases and J by 1 base, with 7 bases left in between. This chain's CDR3 is CASRWASNQPQHF. The CDR3 DNA reads TGTGCCAGTAGGTGGGCGAGCAATCAGCCCCAGCATTTT.

The chain combines TRBV9 with TRBJ2-7; 10 bases align to TRBD1. This CDR3 contains 16 residues. Losses at the gene ends were 2 bases for V and 3 bases for J; bases not matched to a gene: 8. Looked up from germline, CDR1 is SGDLS and CDR2 is YYNGEE. CDR3: CASSVDAGQGFYEQYF. The CDR3 DNA sequence: TGTGCCAGCAGCGTTGACGCGGGACAGGGGTTCTACGAGCAGTACTTC.

V and J are TRBV19 and TRBJ2-7, with 9 nucleotides matching TRBD1. Germline V CDR1 and CDR2: LNHDA, SQIVND (reference sequence). There are 14 residues in the CDR3. Germline trimming cut 3 bases from V and 2 bases from J; bases unmatched to any gene: 2. The CDR3 spells CASSMTGGTYEQYF. The DNA of the CDR3 is TGTGCCAGTAGTATGACAGGGGGGACCTACGAGCAGTACTTC.